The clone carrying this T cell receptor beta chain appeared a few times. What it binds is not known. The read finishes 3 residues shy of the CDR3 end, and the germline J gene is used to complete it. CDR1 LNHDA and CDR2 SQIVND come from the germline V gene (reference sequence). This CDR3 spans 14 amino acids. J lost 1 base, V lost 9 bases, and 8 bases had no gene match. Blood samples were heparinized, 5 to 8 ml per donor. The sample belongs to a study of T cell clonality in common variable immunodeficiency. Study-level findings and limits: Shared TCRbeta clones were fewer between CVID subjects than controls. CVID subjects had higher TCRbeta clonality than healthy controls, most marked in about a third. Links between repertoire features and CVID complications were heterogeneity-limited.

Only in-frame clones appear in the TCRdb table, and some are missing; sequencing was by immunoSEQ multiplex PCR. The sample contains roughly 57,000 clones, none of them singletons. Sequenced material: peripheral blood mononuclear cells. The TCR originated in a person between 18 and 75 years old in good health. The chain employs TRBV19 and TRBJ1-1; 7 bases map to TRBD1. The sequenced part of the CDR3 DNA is TGTGCCAGCAAAACCAGACAGGGGAACACTGAA. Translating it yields CASKTRQGNTE. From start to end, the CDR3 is CASKTRQGNTEAFF.